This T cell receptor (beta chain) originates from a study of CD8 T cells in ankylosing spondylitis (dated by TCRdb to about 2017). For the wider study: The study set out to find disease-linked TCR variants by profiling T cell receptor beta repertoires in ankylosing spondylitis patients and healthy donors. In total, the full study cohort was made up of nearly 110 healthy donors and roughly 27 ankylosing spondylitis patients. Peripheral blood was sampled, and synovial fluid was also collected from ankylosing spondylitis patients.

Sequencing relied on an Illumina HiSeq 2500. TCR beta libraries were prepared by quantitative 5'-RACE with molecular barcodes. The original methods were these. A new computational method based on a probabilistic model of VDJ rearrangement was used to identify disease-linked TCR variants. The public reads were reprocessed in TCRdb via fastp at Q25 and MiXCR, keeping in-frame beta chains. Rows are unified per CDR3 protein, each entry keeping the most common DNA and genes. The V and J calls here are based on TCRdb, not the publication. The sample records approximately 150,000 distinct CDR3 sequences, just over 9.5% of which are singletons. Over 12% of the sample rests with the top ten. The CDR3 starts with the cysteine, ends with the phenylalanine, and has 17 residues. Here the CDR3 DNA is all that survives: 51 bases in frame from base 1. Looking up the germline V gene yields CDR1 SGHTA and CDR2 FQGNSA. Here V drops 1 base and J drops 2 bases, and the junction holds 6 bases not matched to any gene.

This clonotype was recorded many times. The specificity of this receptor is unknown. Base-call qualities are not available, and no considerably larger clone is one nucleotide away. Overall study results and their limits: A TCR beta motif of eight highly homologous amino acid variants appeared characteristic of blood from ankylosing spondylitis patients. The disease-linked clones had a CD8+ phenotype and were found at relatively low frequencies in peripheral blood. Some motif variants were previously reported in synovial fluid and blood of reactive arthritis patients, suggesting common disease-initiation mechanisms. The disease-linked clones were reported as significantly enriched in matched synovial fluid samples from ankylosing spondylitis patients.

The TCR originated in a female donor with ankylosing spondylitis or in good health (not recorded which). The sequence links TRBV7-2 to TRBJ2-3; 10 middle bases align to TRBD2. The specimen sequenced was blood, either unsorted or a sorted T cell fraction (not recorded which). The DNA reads TGTGCCAGCAGCTTAGTTTCCGGGACTAGCGTCACAGATACGCAGTATTTT. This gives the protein CASSLVSGTSVTDTQYF.